This T cell receptor beta chain is drawn from a study of T-cell reconstitution after alpha-beta-depleted transplantation in children (dated by TCRdb to 2015 to 2016). At the level of the whole study: T-cell immune reconstitution after TCRalphabeta/CD19-depleted allogeneic hematopoietic cell transplantation in children was quantitatively tracked in the study by means of TCR repertoire profiling.

To prepare the library, PCR was applied. Data came from an Illumina HiSeq 2500. Molecular barcoding was employed in the preparation of TCR libraries, with unique molecular identifiers being used to normalize TCRbeta repertoire quantification. Starting from the raw public reads, TCRdb applied fastp trimming at Q25, assembled clones with MiXCR and retained in-frame beta chains. Under each unique CDR3 protein, matching rows form one entry showing the most common genes and DNA. The sample contains roughly 570,000 distinct CDR3 sequences, 27% of them found a single time. The ten largest clones represent about a third of the sample. Comment on this clonotype: Its target antigen remains unknown. No per-base quality is available; no much larger clone lies one base away.

V is shortened by 3 bases, J by 7 bases, and the region joining them spans 9 bases. According to the germline V gene (reference sequence), CDR1 reads DFQATT and CDR2 reads SNEGSKA. Including the terminal cysteine and phenylalanine, the CDR3 comprises 11 residues. Here the CDR3 DNA is all that survives: 33 bases in frame from base 1. Overall study outcomes, separate from this receptor: Apparently early alphabetaT-cell count recovery about two months after transplant reportedly relied on only several hundred rapidly expanded clones derived from non-depleted graft cells. Hyperexpanded clone frequencies declined over subsequent months; after one year, T-cell counts and TCRbeta diversity were mostly attributed to newly produced T cells. In some patients, high TCRbeta diversity at day 60 was attributed to recipient T cells and intrathymic progenitors that had survived conditioning.

The treatment or condition label for this specimen denotes: allogeneic hematopoietic cell transplantation with graft depleted of TCRalphabeta T cells and CD19 B cells. The transplant recipients were children given TCRalphabeta/CD19-depleted allogeneic hematopoietic cell grafts. Sequencing was performed on PBMCs, taken before TCRalphabeta/CD19-depleted stem cell transplant. This receptor was identified in a boy under two years old with Wiskott-Aldrich syndrome, due to receive a stem cell transplant. Recombination linked TRBV20-1 to TRBJ1-2; the D segment cannot be called with confidence. This receptor carries the CDR3 CSARVLIGYTF. In nucleotides, the sequence is TGCAGTGCTAGGGTCCTGATTGGCTACACCTTC.